These T cell receptor beta chains were read from a single sample in a study of blood T cells in healthy people across ages. Each CDR3 protein is one row after TCRdb ran MiXCR on the 5' RACE reads. The sample lists about 730,000 distinct CDR3 sequences, roughly 45% occurring once. The sample comprised blood. All receptors come from a woman between 55 and 75 years old in good health. CDR3s include the opening cysteine and the closing phenylalanine or tryptophan. Each record gives: D gene, clone size, V gene, J gene, CDR3 protein, CDR3 DNA. A D gene is named only where the DNA matches it firmly. Size values are once, few and many counts, or a class for expanded clones, and some rows have none.

>.|.|TRBV20-1|TRBJ2-7
CSAKEETAGRGEYF
TGCAGTGCTAAGGAGGAGACCGCGGGACGGGGAGAGTACTTC
>.|.|TRBV12-3/TRBV12-4|TRBJ2-6
CASSFRDPGANVLTF
TGTGCCAGCAGTTTTAGGGACCCTGGGGCCAACGTCCTGACTTTC
>.|once|TRBV29-1|TRBJ1-5
CSVEEPGSNQPQHF
TGCAGCGTTGAAGAGCCGGGTAGCAATCAGCCCCAGCATTTT
>.|once|TRBV6-6|TRBJ1-6
CASTSLPQGPSDSPLHF
TGTGCCAGCACCTCTCTTCCACAGGGTCCCTCTGATTCACCCCTCCACTTT
>.|few|TRBV6-2/TRBV6-3|TRBJ2-3
CASSYLPDTQYF
TGTGCCAGCAGTTACCTCCCAGATACGCAGTATTTT
>.|.|TRBV9|TRBJ2-1
CASSFQGPGRYEQFF
TGTGCCAGCAGCTTCCAGGGGCCCGGGCGTTATGAGCAGTTCTTC
>TRBD1|few|TRBV18|TRBJ1-4
CASSRGQGDEKLFF
TGTGCCAGCTCACGAGGACAGGGGGATGAAAAACTGTTTTTT
>TRBD1|many|TRBV29-1|TRBJ1-5
CSARTGGSNQPQHF
TGCAGCGCCAGGACAGGGGGAAGCAATCAGCCCCAGCATTTT
>.|few|TRBV6-1|TRBJ2-7
CAGSEDRGSYEQYF
TGTGCCGGCAGTGAAGATCGGGGGTCTTACGAGCAGTACTTC
>TRBD1|.|TRBV28|TRBJ2-3
CASRYRGITDTQYF
TGTGCCAGCAGGTACAGGGGCATCACAGATACGCAGTATTTT
>TRBD2|few|TRBV27|TRBJ2-7
CASSLREGYEQYF
TGTGCCAGCAGTTTGCGGGAGGGATACGAGCAGTACTTC
>.|.|TRBV29-1|TRBJ2-5
CSIGRVETQYF
TGCAGCATTGGAAGGGTAGAGACCCAGTACTTC
>TRBD2|many|TRBV29-1|TRBJ2-1
CSVEGLAGGNEQFF
TGCAGCGTTGAAGGTCTAGCGGGTGGGAATGAGCAGTTCTTC
>.|.|TRBV4-1|TRBJ2-4
CASSQDWDNSNIQYF
TGCGCCAGCAGCCAAGACTGGGACAACTCAAACATTCAGTACTTC
>TRBD2|.|TRBV10-1|TRBJ2-3
CASSVLAGGSTDTQYF
TGCGCCAGCAGTGTCTTAGCGGGGGGTAGCACAGATACGCAGTATTTT
>TRBD2|many|TRBV7-3|TRBJ2-7
CASSLKAGNSYEQYF
TGTGCCAGCAGCTTAAAAGCGGGGAACTCCTACGAGCAGTACTTC
>.|.|TRBV7-2|TRBJ2-1
CASSFSAADNEQFF
TGTGCCAGCAGCTTCAGCGCCGCCGATAATGAGCAGTTCTTC
>.|.|TRBV20-1|TRBJ1-1
CSARGGQRNTEAFF
TGCAGTGCTAGGGGGGGGCAAAGGAACACTGAAGCTTTCTTT
>.|.|TRBV20-1|TRBJ1-2
CSARDAQGYGYTF
TGCAGTGCTAGAGATGCCCAGGGCTATGGCTACACCTTC
>.|.|TRBV28|TRBJ2-5
CASSLEAISYNEQYF
TGTGCCAGCAGTTTAGAAGCGATATCCTACAATGAGCAGTACTTC
>.|few|TRBV9|TRBJ2-3
CASSVEWVTDTQYF
TGTGCCAGCAGCGTAGAATGGGTCACAGATACGCAGTATTTT
>TRBD2|few|TRBV18|TRBJ2-3
CASSVYTTGGDTQYF
TGTGCCAGCTCCGTCTATACCACGGGGGGTGATACGCAGTATTTT
>.|once|TRBV4-2|TRBJ2-6
CASSQSGDGRGSGANVLTF
TGTGCCAGCAGCCAGAGTGGAGACGGACGAGGCTCTGGGGCCAACGTCCTGACTTTC
>TRBD2|once|TRBV5-1|TRBJ2-1
CASSIGTSGYNEQFF
TGCGCCAGCAGCATTGGGACTAGCGGCTACAATGAGCAGTTCTTC
>TRBD2|.|TRBV5-6|TRBJ2-4
CASSSPVRGADIQYF
TGTGCCAGCAGCTCCCCGGTGCGGGGGGCGGACATTCAGTACTTC
>.|.|TRBV12-3/TRBV12-4|TRBJ1-2
CASSLVGRSGYTF
TGTGCCAGCAGTTTAGTGGGGCGATCCGGCTACACCTTC
>.|few|TRBV10-1|TRBJ2-3
CASSPGRARTDTQYF
TGCGCCAGCAGTCCAGGCAGGGCCCGCACAGATACGCAGTATTTT
>.|few|TRBV2|TRBJ2-7
CASSESSLPLYF
TGTGCCAGCAGTGAATCGTCCCTACCGCTGTACTTC
>TRBD1|.|TRBV20-1|TRBJ2-3
CSARDSQGADTQYF
TGCAGTGCTAGAGATTCTCAGGGGGCAGATACGCAGTATTTT
>.|.|TRBV29-1|TRBJ2-1
CSGVSGAHEQFF
TGCAGCGGGGTATCGGGGGCCCATGAGCAGTTCTTC
>.|.|TRBV12-5|TRBJ2-1
CASGEDSGYNEQFF
TGTGCTAGTGGGGAAGATAGCGGTTACAATGAGCAGTTCTTC
>.|many|TRBV29-1|TRBJ2-5
CSVGEREETQYF
TGCAGCGTTGGGGAAAGGGAAGAGACCCAGTACTTC
>.|many|TRBV20-1|TRBJ2-3
CSANTNRRGTDTQYF
TGCAGTGCAAATACCAACCGACGTGGGACAGATACGCAGTATTTT
>TRBD2|once|TRBV7-8|TRBJ2-5
CASSLAGLAGGQETQYF
TGTGCCAGCAGCTTAGCGGGGCTAGCGGGGGGCCAAGAGACCCAGTACTTC
>.|.|TRBV3-1|TRBJ2-5
CASSQLRTRQETQYF
TGTGCCAGCAGCCAGTTGCGGACTCGCCAAGAGACCCAGTACTTC
>.|few|TRBV7-2|TRBJ2-3
CASSLGPGGRTDTQYF
TGTGCCAGCAGCTTAGGACCGGGGGGCCGCACAGATACGCAGTATTTT
>TRBD1|few|TRBV11-1|TRBJ2-5
CASSPGQDTDPQETQYF
TGTGCCAGCAGCCCTGGACAGGACACGGACCCCCAAGAGACCCAGTACTTC
>TRBD2|.|TRBV24-1|TRBJ2-1
CATSDGRDFYNEQFF
TGTGCCACCAGTGATGGGAGGGACTTCTACAATGAGCAGTTCTTC
>.|.|TRBV20-1|TRBJ1-1
CSARDMGAEAFF
TGCAGTGCTAGAGATATGGGGGCTGAAGCTTTCTTT
>.|.|TRBV15|TRBJ2-5
CATSRDEEGVRYQETQYF
TGTGCCACCAGCAGAGATGAGGAGGGGGTTCGGTACCAAGAGACCCAGTACTTC
>.|many|TRBV12-3/TRBV12-4|TRBJ2-3
CASKGGWFTDTQYF
TGTGCCAGCAAGGGGGGGTGGTTCACAGATACGCAGTATTTT
>TRBD1|.|TRBV27|TRBJ2-6
CASTKTPGQGGGANVLTF
TGTGCCAGCACCAAAACACCGGGACAGGGTGGTGGGGCCAACGTCCTGACTTTC
>.|.|TRBV7-2|TRBJ2-3
CASSPSYLGTDTQYF
TGTGCCAGCAGCCCCTCATATCTGGGCACAGATACGCAGTATTTT
>.|many|TRBV6-2/TRBV6-3|TRBJ1-1
CASSQRIEAFF
TGTGCCAGCAGTCAACGGATAGAAGCTTTCTTT
>.|.|TRBV6-5|TRBJ2-7
CASTTGYEQYF
TGTGCCAGCACCACAGGCTACGAGCAGTACTTC
>.|.|TRBV10-3|TRBJ2-3
CAISAPSAPDTQYF
TGTGCCATCAGTGCCCCCTCCGCACCAGATACGCAGTATTTT
>.|.|TRBV14|TRBJ2-4
CASSQEPVEDIQYF
TGTGCCAGCAGCCAAGAACCCGTCGAGGACATTCAGTACTTC
>.|.|TRBV21-1|TRBJ2-7
CASSRSRAYEQYF
TGTGCCAGCAGCCGATCTAGGGCCTACGAGCAGTACTTC
>.|many|TRBV6-5|TRBJ2-1
CASKGGSSYNEQFF
TGTGCCTCCAAGGGGGGTAGCTCCTACAATGAGCAGTTCTTC
>.|.|TRBV20-1|TRBJ1-4
CSAPGRTNEKLFF
TGCAGTGCTCCCGGGAGGACTAATGAAAAACTGTTTTTT
>.|.|TRBV7-6|TRBJ1-5
CASSAGTPYSNQPQHF
TGTGCCAGCAGCGCCGGGACACCTTATAGCAATCAGCCCCAGCATTTT
>.|.|TRBV4-1|TRBJ2-1
CATMRMISSYNEQFF
TGCGCCACCATGAGGATGATTAGCTCCTACAATGAACAGTTCTTC
>.|many|TRBV6-2/TRBV6-3|TRBJ2-1
CAVGPVPAGEQFF
TGTGCCGTCGGCCCCGTCCCTGCGGGTGAGCAGTTCTTC
>TRBD2|.|TRBV7-9|TRBJ2-7
CASSGGTSGYEQYF
TGTGCCAGCAGCGGCGGGACTAGCGGCTACGAGCAGTACTTC
>.|.|TRBV6-2/TRBV6-3|TRBJ1-5
CASSRQANQPQHF
TGTGCCAGCAGTCGACAGGCAAATCAGCCCCAGCATTTT